This T cell receptor beta chain is from a study of cytomegalovirus exposure and HLA in healthy donors. Findings and limits, study-wide: The authors assumed roughly uniform sequencing depth across donors for presence/absence analyses.

As concerns this clone: No antigen is known for it.

The PCR used 60 Vbeta and 13 Jbeta primers. Some clones are missing from TCRdb's copy, which holds only in-frame ones; the method was immunoSEQ multiplex PCR. The table has around 120,000 clones, about 75% seen once. The J segment lost 2 bases and the V segment lost 5 bases, leaving 6 bases of the junction unmatched. Germline V gives CDR1 SQVTM, CDR2 ANQGSEA. There are 15 residues in the CDR3. This sequence was found in a man aged 55 to 69 in good health and CMV-seropositive. The chain couples TRBV29-1 to TRBJ2-2; 9 bases align to TRBD1. The specimen was PBMCs. The CDR3 sequence: CSVLGTGRNTGELFF. The DNA of the CDR3 is TGCAGCGTTCTTGGGACAGGGAGAAACACCGGGGAGCTGTTTTTT.